Included here is one T cell receptor (beta chain) sequence, with context. The antigen is undetermined. Over several immunoSEQ plates, each subset's genomic DNA was distributed in even portions. Generated by immunoSEQ multiplex PCR, the TCRdb table keeps only in-frame clones and is missing some. The table has roughly 510,000 clones, over 75% seen once; the top ten hold 12%. This record comes from a study of shared clonotypes between healthy human individuals. Study-wide results and caveats: Only blood samples were collected, and tissue repertoires likely differ. An effect of sequencing depth on clonotype sharing among donors was expected.

Germline V lookup: CDR1 SGHRS, CDR2 YFSETQ. Trimming removed 0 bases from V and 7 bases from J, with 10 bases in between. There are 14 residues in the CDR3. Material: PBMCs. This receptor was obtained from a woman in her forties in good health. Some clones in this sample may be carry-over from other donors' samples. The V and J genes are TRBV5-1 and TRBJ1-4; D unclear. The CDR3 DNA reads as TGCGCCAGCAGCTTGGGGACCGAGGGTGAAAAACTGTTTTTT. As protein: CASSLGTEGEKLFF.